This TCR beta chain was sequenced in a study of T-cell memory formation after mild COVID-19. About the study: Among the donors, TCR clusters were largely specific to each donor.

TCRdb ran MiXCR on the 5' RACE reads and lists one entry per CDR3 protein. The repertoire has roughly 300,000 distinct CDR3 sequences, roughly 13% of them found once; the top ten carry about 20%. This clonotype was counted only a few times. V was trimmed by 4 bases and J by 5 bases, leaving 15 bases between them. The CDR3 extends over 14 amino acids. Per germline, CDR1 SGHRS and CDR2 YFSETQ. The rearrangement joins TRBV5-1 to TRBJ2-5, with D hard to call. The source is a man aged 18 to 30 who had mild COVID-19 (a few samples of this study predate the infection). Cell type and time point are not known. Sequencing input: PBMCs or a T cell subset sorted from them (not recorded which). The CDR3 here is CASSPVSGSETQYF. The CDR3 DNA sequence: TGCGCCAGCAGCCCCGTTTCGGGCTCGGAGACCCAGTACTTC.